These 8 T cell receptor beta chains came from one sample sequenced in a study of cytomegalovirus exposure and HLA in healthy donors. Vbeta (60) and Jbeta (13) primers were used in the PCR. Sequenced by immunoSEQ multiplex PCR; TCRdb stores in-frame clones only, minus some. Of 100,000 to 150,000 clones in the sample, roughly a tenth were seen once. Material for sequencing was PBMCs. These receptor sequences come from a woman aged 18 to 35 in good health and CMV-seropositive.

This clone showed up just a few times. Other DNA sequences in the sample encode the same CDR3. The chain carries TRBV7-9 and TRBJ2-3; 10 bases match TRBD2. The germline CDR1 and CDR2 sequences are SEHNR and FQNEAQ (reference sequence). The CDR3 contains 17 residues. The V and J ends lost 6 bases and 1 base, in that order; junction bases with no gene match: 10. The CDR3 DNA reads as TGTGCCAGCAGTTTGCTGACTAGCGGGCTTCGCACAGATACGCAGTATTTT. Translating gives CASSLLTSGLRTDTQYF.

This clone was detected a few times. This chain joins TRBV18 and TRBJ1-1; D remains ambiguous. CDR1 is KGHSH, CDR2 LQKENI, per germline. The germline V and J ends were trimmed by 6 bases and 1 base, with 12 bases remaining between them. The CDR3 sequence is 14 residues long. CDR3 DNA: TGTGCCAGCTCGCCCCAGGTACAGAACACTGAAGCTTTCTTT. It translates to CASSPQVQNTEAFF.

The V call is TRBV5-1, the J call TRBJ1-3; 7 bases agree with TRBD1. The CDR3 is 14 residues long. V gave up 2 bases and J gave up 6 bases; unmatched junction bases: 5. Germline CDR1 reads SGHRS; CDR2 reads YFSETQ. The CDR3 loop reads CASSLMGQQNTIYF. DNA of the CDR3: TGCGCCAGCAGCTTAATGGGACAGCAAAACACCATATATTTT.

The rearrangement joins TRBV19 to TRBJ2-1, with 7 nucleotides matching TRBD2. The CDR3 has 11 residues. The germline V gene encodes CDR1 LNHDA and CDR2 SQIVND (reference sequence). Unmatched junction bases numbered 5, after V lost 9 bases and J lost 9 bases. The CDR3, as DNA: TGTGCCAGCCGACTAGCAGGTGAGCAGTTCTTC. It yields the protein CASRLAGEQFF.

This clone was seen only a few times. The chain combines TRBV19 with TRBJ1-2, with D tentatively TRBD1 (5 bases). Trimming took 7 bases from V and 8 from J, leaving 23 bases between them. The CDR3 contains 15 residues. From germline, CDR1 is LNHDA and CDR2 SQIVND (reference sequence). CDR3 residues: CASTPPAGGGSGYTF. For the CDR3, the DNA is TGTGCCAGTACCCCTCCAGCTGGGGGGGGAAGCGGCTACACCTTC.

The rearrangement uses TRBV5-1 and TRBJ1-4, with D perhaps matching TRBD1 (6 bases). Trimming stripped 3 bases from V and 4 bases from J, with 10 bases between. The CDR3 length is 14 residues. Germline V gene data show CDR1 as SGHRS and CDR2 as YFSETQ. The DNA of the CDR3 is TGCGCCAGCAGCTCCGGACAGCGTAATGAAAAACTGTTTTTT. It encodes CASSSGQRNEKLFF.

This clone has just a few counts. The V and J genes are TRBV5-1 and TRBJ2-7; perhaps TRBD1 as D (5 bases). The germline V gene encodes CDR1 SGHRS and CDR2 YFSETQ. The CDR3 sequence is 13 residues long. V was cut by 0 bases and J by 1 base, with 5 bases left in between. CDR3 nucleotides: TGCGCCAGCAGCTTGGGACAGTCCTACGAGCAGTACTTC. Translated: CASSLGQSYEQYF.

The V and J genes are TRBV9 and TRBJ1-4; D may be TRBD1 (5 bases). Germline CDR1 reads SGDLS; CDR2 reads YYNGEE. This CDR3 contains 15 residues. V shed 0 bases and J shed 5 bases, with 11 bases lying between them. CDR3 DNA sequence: TGTGCCAGCAGCGTAGGAAGGACACAGAATGAAAAACTGTTTTTT. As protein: CASSVGRTQNEKLFF.